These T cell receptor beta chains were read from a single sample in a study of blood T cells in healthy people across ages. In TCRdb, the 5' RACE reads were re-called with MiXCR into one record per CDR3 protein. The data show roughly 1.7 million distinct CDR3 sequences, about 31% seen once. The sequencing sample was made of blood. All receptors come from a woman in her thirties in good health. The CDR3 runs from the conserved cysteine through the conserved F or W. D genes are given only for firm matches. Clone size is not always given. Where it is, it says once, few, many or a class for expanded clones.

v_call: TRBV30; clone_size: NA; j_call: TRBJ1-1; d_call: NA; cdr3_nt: TGTGCCTGGAGTGTGATCCTGGATCTCGCTGAAGCTTTCTTT; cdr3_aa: CAWSVILDLAEAFF
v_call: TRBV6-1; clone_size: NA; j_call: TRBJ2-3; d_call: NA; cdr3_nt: TGTGCCTGCAATCAAGGGAGATTAGGAACAGATACGCAGTATTTT; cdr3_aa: CACNQGRLGTDTQYF
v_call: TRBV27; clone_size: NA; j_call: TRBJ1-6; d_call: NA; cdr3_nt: TGTGCCAGCAGTGTGAGCTTTAATTCACCCCTCCACTTT; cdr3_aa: CASSVSFNSPLHF
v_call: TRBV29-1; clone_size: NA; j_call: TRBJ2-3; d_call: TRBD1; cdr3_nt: TGTAGCGTAACGGGACAGTCGGCAGATACGCAGTATTTT; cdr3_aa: CSVTGQSADTQYF
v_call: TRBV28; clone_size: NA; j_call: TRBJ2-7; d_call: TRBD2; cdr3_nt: TGTGCCAGCAGTTTGTGGGAACTAGCGGGAGGTCACTACGAGCAGTACTTC; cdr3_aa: CASSLWELAGGHYEQYF
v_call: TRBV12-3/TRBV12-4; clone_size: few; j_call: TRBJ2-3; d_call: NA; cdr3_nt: TGTGCCAGCAGTTTACGGTCTAGTCGAGATACGCAGTATTTT; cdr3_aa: CASSLRSSRDTQYF
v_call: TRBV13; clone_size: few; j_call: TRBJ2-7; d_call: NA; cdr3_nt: TGTGCCAGCAGCCCAACGGATATGCCTCACGAGCAGTACTTC; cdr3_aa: CASSPTDMPHEQYF
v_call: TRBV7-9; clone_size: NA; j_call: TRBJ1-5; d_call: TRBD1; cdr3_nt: TGTGCCAGCAGCTTGGGACAGGGACGGCCCCAGCATTTT; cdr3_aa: CASSLGQGRPQHF
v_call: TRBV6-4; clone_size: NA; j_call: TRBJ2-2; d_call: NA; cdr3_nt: TGTGCCAGCAGGGACTCAGTCACCGGGGAGCTGTTTTTT; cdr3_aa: CASRDSVTGELFF
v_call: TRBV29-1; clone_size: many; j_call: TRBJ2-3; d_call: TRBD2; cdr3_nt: TGCAGCGTTGACGCACTCCTAGCGGCCAGGGCAGATACGCAGTATTTT; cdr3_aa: CSVDALLAARADTQYF
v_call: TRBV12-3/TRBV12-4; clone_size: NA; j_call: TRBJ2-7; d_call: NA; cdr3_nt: TGTGCCAGCAGTCCGAATCCGGTCGAGCGGTACTTC; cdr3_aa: CASSPNPVERYF
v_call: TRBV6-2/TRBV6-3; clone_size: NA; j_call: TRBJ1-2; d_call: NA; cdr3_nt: TGTGCCAGCAGTTACCCCCCTCGGGCGAGGAGAGATGGCTACACCTTC; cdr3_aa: CASSYPPRARRDGYTF
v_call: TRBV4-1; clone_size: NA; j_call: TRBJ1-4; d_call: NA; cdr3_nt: TGCGCCAGCATCCAAGAATACGGGGCTAATGAAAAACTGTTTTTT; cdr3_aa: CASIQEYGANEKLFF
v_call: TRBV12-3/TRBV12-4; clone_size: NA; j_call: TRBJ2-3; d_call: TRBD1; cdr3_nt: TGTGCCAGCAGCGAGAGGACAGGGAACGCAGATACGGAGTATTTT; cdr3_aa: CASSERTGNADTEYF
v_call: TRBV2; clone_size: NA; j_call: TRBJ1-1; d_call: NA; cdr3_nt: TGTGCCAGCTGTCGGACTCAGAACACTGAAGCTTTCTTT; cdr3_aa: CASCRTQNTEAFF
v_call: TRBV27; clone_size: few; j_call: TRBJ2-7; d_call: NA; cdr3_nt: TGTGCCAGCAGTTTACTTAGCCCAACGGGCTCCTACGAGCAGTACTTC; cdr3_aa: CASSLLSPTGSYEQYF
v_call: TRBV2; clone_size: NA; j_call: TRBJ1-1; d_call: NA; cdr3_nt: TGTGCCAGCAGTGAAGACCCGATGAACACTGAAGCTTTCTTT; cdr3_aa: CASSEDPMNTEAFF
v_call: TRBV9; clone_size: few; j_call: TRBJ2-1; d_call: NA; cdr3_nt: TGTGCCAGCAGCGTAGGGTACGGAGGTGAGCAGTTCTTC; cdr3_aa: CASSVGYGGEQFF
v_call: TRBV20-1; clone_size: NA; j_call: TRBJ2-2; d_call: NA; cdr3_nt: TGCAGTGCTAGAGATCCGGGGGACACCGGGGAGCTGTTTTTT; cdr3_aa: CSARDPGDTGELFF
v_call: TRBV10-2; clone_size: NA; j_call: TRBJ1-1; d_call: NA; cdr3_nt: TGCGCCAGCAGTGATCTGGGTGAAGCTTTCTTT; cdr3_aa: CASSDLGEAFF
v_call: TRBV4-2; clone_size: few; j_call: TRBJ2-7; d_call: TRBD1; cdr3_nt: TGTGCCAGCAGCCTTAGACTACTCCAGGGGGCCTCCTACGAGCAGTACTTC; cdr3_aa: CASSLRLLQGASYEQYF
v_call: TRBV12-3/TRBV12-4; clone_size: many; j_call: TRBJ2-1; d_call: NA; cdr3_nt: TGTGCCAGCAGTTTTCGGGGGGCCAGCGATGAGCAGTTCTTC; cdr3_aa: CASSFRGASDEQFF
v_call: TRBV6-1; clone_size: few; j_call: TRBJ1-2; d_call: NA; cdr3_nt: TGTGCCAGCAGTGAACAGGGCGGAGCCCTAGCGGGCTACACCTTC; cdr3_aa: CASSEQGGALAGYTF
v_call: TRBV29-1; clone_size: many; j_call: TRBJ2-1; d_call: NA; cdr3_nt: TGCAGCGTTGAAGAGAGCGGTAATGAGCAGTTCTTC; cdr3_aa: CSVEESGNEQFF
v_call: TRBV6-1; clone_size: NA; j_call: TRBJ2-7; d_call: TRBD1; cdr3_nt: TGTGCCAGCAGTGGGAGACAGGGGGCAGGCGAGCAGTACTTC; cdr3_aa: CASSGRQGAGEQYF
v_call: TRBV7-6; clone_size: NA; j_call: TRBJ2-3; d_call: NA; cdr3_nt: TGTGCCAGCAGCTTAGAAGGACTCCTGACGAGCACAGATACGCAGTATTTT; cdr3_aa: CASSLEGLLTSTDTQYF
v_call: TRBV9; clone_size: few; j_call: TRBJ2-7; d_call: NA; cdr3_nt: TGTGCCAGCAGCGTAGAAGATCATCCAATCTACGAGCAGTACTTC; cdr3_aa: CASSVEDHPIYEQYF
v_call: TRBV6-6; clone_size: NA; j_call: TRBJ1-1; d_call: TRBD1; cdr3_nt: TGTGCCAGCAGATCCGGGACAGGGGGCATAGGAGCTTTCTTT; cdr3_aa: CASRSGTGGIGAFF